What follows are 27 T cell receptor beta chains derived from one specimen sequenced in a study of OX40 agonist ivuxolimab in advanced cancers. Library construction relied on the immunoSEQ multiplex PCR assay. The clones in this table, taken by TCRdb from immuneACCESS, are in-frame only. Not every clone is retained; where verified, under half of the shortfall comes from an unresolved V gene, and the cause of the rest is unknown. The sample table shows around 68,000 clones, and roughly 91% are seen once. The ten largest clones take up over 0.3% of the sample. Specimen: CD4+ or CD8+ T cells sorted from blood, collected in a trial of the OX40 agonist ivuxolimab. The receptors originated from an adult with an advanced solid tumor such as melanoma, head and neck, liver or kidney cancer.

V is TRBV6-6 and J is TRBJ1-6; no definite D call. The germline V gene has CDR1 MNHNY and CDR2 SVGAGI (reference sequence). V was trimmed by 4 bases and J by 4 bases, leaving 2 bases between them. The CDR3 has 12 residues. The CDR3 region is CASSSYNSPLHF. Written as DNA, the CDR3 is TGTGCCAGCAGTTCTTATAATTCACCCCTCCACTTT.

V usage is TRBV6-5 and J usage is TRBJ1-6; maybe TRBD1 (6 bases). The CDR3 extends over 15 amino acids. Germline assignment: CDR1 MNHEY and CDR2 SVGAGI. With 2 bases removed from V and 9 bases from J, the gap between germline ends came to 14 bases. This CDR3 reads CASSYDWGGVSPLHF. The CDR3 DNA reads TGTGCCAGCAGTTACGATTGGGGGGGCGTTTCACCCCTCCACTTT.

This clone is a singleton in its sample. The chain carries TRBV18 and TRBJ1-1, with 9 bases identical to TRBD1. This CDR3 is 15 amino acids long. J gave up 3 bases and V 4 bases, and 6 bases lay outside the gene matches. CDR1 KGHSH and CDR2 LQKENI come from the germline V gene. CDR3: CASSLSGQGYTEAFF. In DNA, the CDR3 is TGTGCCAGCTCACTTTCCGGACAGGGGTACACTGAAGCTTTCTTT.

The rearrangement joins TRBV5-4 to TRBJ1-2; D gene unclear. The CDR3 runs 15 residues. V was cut by 0 bases and J by 0 bases, with 9 bases left in between. Per germline, CDR1 SGHNT and CDR2 YYREEE (reference sequence). CDR3: CASSLEAGSNYGYTF. CDR3 bases: TGTGCCAGCAGCTTGGAAGCTGGGTCTAACTATGGCTACACCTTC.

The chain uses TRBV7-2 and TRBJ1-4; a weak D match, TRBD1 (6 bases). The CDR3 runs 16 residues. Germline loops: CDR1 SGHTA, CDR2 FQGNSA. V was cut by 5 bases and J by 6 bases, with 19 bases left in between. CDR3 in DNA: TGTGCCAGCAGCCGAGAAACAGGGAGAAGGGATGAAAAACTGTTTTTT. Translation: CASSRETGRRDEKLFF.

The chain employs TRBV27 and TRBJ2-7, with D perhaps matching TRBD1 (6 bases). This CDR3 spans 14 amino acids. Looked up from germline, CDR1 is MNHEY and CDR2 is SMNVEV (reference sequence). V was cut by 5 bases and J by 2 bases, with 13 bases left in between. The CDR3 sequence: CASSPQGITYEQYF. DNA of the CDR3: TGTGCCAGCAGTCCACAGGGAATCACCTACGAGCAGTACTTC.

The gene calls are TRBV7-9 and TRBJ2-1, with 7 bases matching TRBD2. Germline V gene sequence: CDR1 SEHNR, CDR2 FQNEAQ (reference sequence). V lost 5 bases, J lost 10 bases, and 5 bases stayed unmatched. The CDR3 is made up of 12 amino acids. CDR3 loop: CASSPSRGEQFF. The DNA for the CDR3 is TGTGCCAGCAGCCCTTCGCGGGGGGAGCAGTTCTTC. Together with reference TRBV7-9 and TRBJ2-1, the CDR3 gives the full variable domain: DTGVSQNPRHKITKRGQNVTFRCDPISEHNRLYWYRQTLGQGPEFLTYFQNEAQLEKSRLLSDRFSAERPKGSFSTLEIQRTEQGDSAMYLCASSPSRGEQFFGPGTRLTVL.

The rearrangement joins TRBV29-1 to TRBJ2-1; 10 bases are shared with TRBD2. Germline values: CDR1 SQVTM, CDR2 ANQGSEA. The V and J ends lost 5 bases and 9 bases, in that order; junction bases with no gene match: 16. The CDR3 has 16 amino acids. Here the CDR3 reads CSVPGSGGAYASEQFF. CDR3 nucleotide sequence: TGCAGCGTTCCGGGGAGCGGGGGGGCCTATGCTAGTGAGCAGTTCTTC.

The chain combines TRBV6-6 with TRBJ1-4; no definite D call. CDR3 length: 14 amino acids. Germline V gene lookup returns CDR1 MNHNY and CDR2 SVGAGI (reference sequence). V lost 4 bases and J 8 bases, leaving 14 bases between the germline ends. The CDR3 here is CASSLGVLNEKLFF. CDR3 bases: TGTGCCAGCAGTTTGGGTGTGCTGAACGAAAAACTGTTTTTT.

The chain has TRBV9 and TRBJ2-3, with 10 bases that match TRBD2. This CDR3 spans 16 amino acids. Trimming at V came to 1 base and at J to 5 bases, leaving 7 bases not matched to a gene. The germline CDR1 and CDR2 sequences are SGDLS and YYNGEE. The CDR3 spells CASSVSSGGTGDTQYF. CDR3 DNA sequence: TGTGCCAGCAGCGTAAGTAGCGGGGGGACCGGAGATACGCAGTATTTT.

V and J are TRBV21-1 and TRBJ2-1. TRBV21-1 is a pseudogene. This CDR3 spans 18 amino acids. The CDR3: CASRAKVYLTISYNEQFF. DNA of the CDR3: TGTGCCAGCAGAGCAAAGGTGTACCTTACGATCTCCTACAATGAGCAGTTCTTC.

For the CDR3, the DNA is TGTGCCAGCAGCTTGGGCCAGGGATCGTACAATGAGCAGTTCTTC. Translating gives CASSLGQGSYNEQFF. This sequence joins TRBV5-8 and TRBJ2-1; possible D gene TRBD1, 5 bases. The CDR3 runs 15 residues. Germline V lookup: CDR1 SGHTS, CDR2 YDEGEE. Between the trimmed V and J ends, which lost 0 bases and 4 bases, there was a span of 11 bases.

This CDR3 is CASSYSREGGEAFF. The CDR3 bases are TGTGCCAGCAGTTACTCGCGGGAGGGGGGTGAAGCTTTCTTT. This chain uses TRBV6-5 with TRBJ1-1; tentatively, D is TRBD1 (6 bases). V shed 0 bases and J shed 7 bases, with 12 bases lying between them. This CDR3 region has 14 residues. Per the germline V gene, CDR1 is MNHEY and CDR2 is SVGAGI.

This chain joins TRBV19 and TRBJ1-1, with 7 nucleotides matching TRBD1. In germline, CDR1 is LNHDA, CDR2 SQIVND (reference sequence). The V and J ends lost 5 bases and 3 bases, in that order; junction bases with no gene match: 12. The CDR3 length is 16 residues. CDR3: CASSSTGLVLDTEAFF. The DNA of the CDR3 is TGTGCCAGTAGTTCGACAGGGTTGGTGTTGGACACTGAAGCTTTCTTT.

The gene calls are TRBV18 and TRBJ2-5, with 11 nucleotides matching TRBD1. The J call could be wrong; TRBJ2-7 is a better fit for the DNA end. This CDR3 region has 15 residues. Germline CDR1 is KGHSH and CDR2 is LQKENI. The CDR3 is CASSPGQGVTYEQYF. CDR3 DNA: TGTGCCAGCTCACCGGGACAGGGGGTCACCTACGAGCAGTACTTC.

CDR3 residues: CASSFRVSYNEQFF. The DNA for the CDR3 is TGTGCCAGCAGCTTCCGGGTCTCCTACAATGAGCAGTTCTTC. The chain links TRBV7-2 to TRBJ2-1; D call uncertain. The germline V gene encodes CDR1 SGHTA and CDR2 FQGNSA. The CDR3 loop spans 14 amino acids. V was clipped by 3 bases and J by 0 bases, with 6 bases between them.

This rearrangement joins TRBV7-2 to TRBJ2-2; 13 positions match TRBD2. V trimming: 4 bases; J trimming: 1 base; junction bases outside the gene matches: 6. CDR1 is SGHTA, CDR2 FQGNSA, per germline. The CDR3 runs 18 residues. CDR3 region: CASSSRTSGGGNTGELFF. The CDR3 region has the DNA TGTGCCAGCAGCTCAAGGACTAGCGGGGGAGGGAACACCGGGGAGCTGTTTTTT.

V usage is TRBV5-4 and J usage is TRBJ1-1, with unresolved D. This CDR3 is 13 amino acids long. Germline CDR1 and CDR2: SGHNT and YYREEE (reference sequence). V was clipped by 0 bases and J by 2 bases, with 5 bases between them. The CDR3 nucleotides read TGTGCCAGCAGCTTGGACAGTAACACTGAAGCTTTCTTT. Translating gives CASSLDSNTEAFF.

The V and J genes are TRBV11-2 and TRBJ1-1; D gene uncertain. Trimming removed 1 base at V and 0 bases at J, with 9 bases between. The length of the CDR3 is 15 residues. The germline V gene has CDR1 SGHAT and CDR2 FQNNGV. CDR3 sequence reads: CASSLGTVLNTEAFF. The CDR3 DNA reads as TGTGCCAGCAGCTTAGGGACGGTTCTGAACACTGAAGCTTTCTTT.

The CDR3 sequence is CASREARNSPLHF. The CDR3 DNA reads TGTGCCAGCAGGGAGGCAAGAAATTCACCCCTCCACTTT. This chain joins TRBV6-5 and TRBJ1-6, with D uncertain. The V gene lost 6 bases and the J gene lost 7 bases, with 10 bases spanning the gap. This CDR3 has 13 residues. Per the germline V gene, CDR1 is MNHEY and CDR2 is SVGAGI.

The chain joins TRBV19 to TRBJ1-1, with TRBD1 matching over 9 bases. Trimming cost V 4 bases and J 7 bases; bases outside gene matches: 4. The CDR3 runs to 13 residues. Per the germline V gene, CDR1 is LNHDA and CDR2 is SQIVND (reference sequence). The CDR3: CASSTDRGLEAFF. In DNA form, the CDR3 reads TGTGCCAGTAGTACGGACAGGGGCCTTGAAGCTTTCTTT.

The rearrangement uses TRBV2 and TRBJ2-3, with D hard to call. The CDR3 covers 11 residues. Deletions cut 3 bases from V and 6 bases from J, with 4 bases between. Per the germline V gene, CDR1 is SNHLY and CDR2 is FYNNEI. The CDR3 sequence is CASSDWDTQYF. CDR3 nucleotides: TGTGCCAGCAGTGATTGGGATACGCAGTATTTT.

This chain links TRBV7-2 with TRBJ1-5; D call uncertain. The CDR3 length is 17 residues. Trimming stripped 5 bases from V and 0 bases from J, with 17 bases between. Germline assignment: CDR1 SGHTA and CDR2 FQGNSA. CDR3 amino acids: CASSLSRTWNSNQPQHF. The CDR3 coding sequence is TGTGCCAGCAGCCTCAGCAGGACCTGGAATAGCAATCAGCCCCAGCATTTT.

This clone was counted a single time. The chain carries TRBV20-1 and TRBJ2-5, with D tentatively TRBD2 (5 bases). There are 10 residues in the CDR3. Germline lookup yields CDR1 DFQATT and CDR2 SNEGSKA (reference sequence). V lost 4 bases and J 5 bases, leaving 5 bases between the germline ends. CDR3: CSATGETQYF. The CDR3 DNA sequence: TGCAGTGCTACGGGGGAGACCCAGTACTTC.

The V call is TRBV21-1, the J call TRBJ1-2; TRBD1, as called in the table, went unchecked against the DNA. TRBV21-1 is shown as a pseudogene. This CDR3 is 13 amino acids long. The CDR3 nucleotides read TGTGCCAGCAGCTCTAGATCAGGGCTTGGCTACACCTTC. Translated: CASSSRSGLGYTF.

The rearrangement links TRBV7-9 to TRBJ2-5; 9 bases are a match to TRBD1. The J call may not be correct, given that the DNA end is closer to TRBJ2-7. Germline CDR1 SEHNR, CDR2 FQNEAQ (reference sequence). The CDR3 spans 14 residues. The CDR3 bases are TGTGCCATCTCTCGAGGGACAGGGACGTACGAGCAGTACTTC. This sequence encodes CAISRGTGTYEQYF.

The genes are TRBV5-6 and TRBJ2-5, with TRBD2 matching 11 bases. From germline, CDR1 is SGHDT and CDR2 YYEEEE. Germline trimming cut 5 bases from V and 2 bases from J; bases unmatched to any gene: 2. This CDR3 region has 14 residues. The CDR3 protein is CASSLAGGQETQYF. CDR3 DNA sequence: TGTGCCAGCAGTTTAGCGGGGGGGCAAGAGACCCAGTACTTC.